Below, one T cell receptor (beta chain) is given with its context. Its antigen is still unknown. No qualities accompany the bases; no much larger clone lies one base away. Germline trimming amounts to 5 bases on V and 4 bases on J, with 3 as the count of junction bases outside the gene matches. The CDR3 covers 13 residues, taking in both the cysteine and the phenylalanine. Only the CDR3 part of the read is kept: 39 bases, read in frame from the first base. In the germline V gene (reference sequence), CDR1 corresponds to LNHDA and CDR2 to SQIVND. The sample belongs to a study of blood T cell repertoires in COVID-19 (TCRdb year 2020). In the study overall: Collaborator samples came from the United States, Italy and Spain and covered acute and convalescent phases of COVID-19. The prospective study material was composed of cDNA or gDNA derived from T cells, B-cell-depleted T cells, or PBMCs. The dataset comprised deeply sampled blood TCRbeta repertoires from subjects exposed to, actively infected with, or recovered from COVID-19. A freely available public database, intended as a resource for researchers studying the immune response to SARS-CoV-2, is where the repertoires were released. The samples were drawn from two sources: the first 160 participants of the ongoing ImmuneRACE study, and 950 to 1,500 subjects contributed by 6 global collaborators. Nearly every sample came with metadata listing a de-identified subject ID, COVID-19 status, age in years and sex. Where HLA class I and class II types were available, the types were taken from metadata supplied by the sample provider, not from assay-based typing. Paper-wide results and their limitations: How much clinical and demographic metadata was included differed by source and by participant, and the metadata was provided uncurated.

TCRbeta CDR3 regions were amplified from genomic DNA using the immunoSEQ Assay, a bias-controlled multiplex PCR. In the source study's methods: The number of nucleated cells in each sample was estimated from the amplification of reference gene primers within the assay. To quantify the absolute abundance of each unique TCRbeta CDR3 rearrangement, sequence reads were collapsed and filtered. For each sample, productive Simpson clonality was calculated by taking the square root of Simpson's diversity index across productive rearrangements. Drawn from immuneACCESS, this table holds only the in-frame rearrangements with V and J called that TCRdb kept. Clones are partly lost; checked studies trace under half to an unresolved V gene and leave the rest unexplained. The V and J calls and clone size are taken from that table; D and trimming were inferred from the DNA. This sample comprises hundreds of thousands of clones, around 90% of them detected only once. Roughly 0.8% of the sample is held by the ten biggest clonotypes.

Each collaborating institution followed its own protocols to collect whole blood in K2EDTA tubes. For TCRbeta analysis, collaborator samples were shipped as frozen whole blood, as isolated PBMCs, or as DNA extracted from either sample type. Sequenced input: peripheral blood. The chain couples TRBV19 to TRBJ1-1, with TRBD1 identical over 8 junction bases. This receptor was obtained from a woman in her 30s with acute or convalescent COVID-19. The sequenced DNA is TGTGCCAGTAGTGTTGACAGGGGCACTGAAGCTTTCTTT. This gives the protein CASSVDRGTEAFF.